This T cell receptor beta chain was recovered during a study of blood T cell repertoires in COVID-19. Methods used by the authors: It was from reference gene primer amplification that nucleated cell counts were estimated. Sequencing was performed with immunoSEQ multiplex PCR; in TCRdb, only in-frame clones are kept and a portion is missing. The D gene and trimming were derived from the DNA, and the V and J assignments and clone size from that table. The table records about 210,000 clones, 75% to 90% of them present only once. The CDR3 runs to 13 residues. V lost 3 bases, J lost 5 bases, and 11 bases lay in between. CDR1 and CDR2 (germline): SGHNT, YENEEA. This clone came up once. Enrollees, about 18 to 89 years old, lived in about two dozen US areas. Cohorts were determined from participant-reported clinical history.

The sequence was collected from a man aged 30 to 39 who had recovered from COVID-19. Sequencing was carried out using PBMCs or T cells enriched from blood (not recorded which). The rearrangement links TRBV11-3 to TRBJ2-7; D is uncertain. CDR3 region: CASSLRPGHEQYF. Written as DNA, the CDR3 is TGTGCCAGCAGCTTGCGACCGGGTCACGAGCAGTACTTC.